This paragraph covers one TCR beta chain sequence. What antigen it recognizes has not been identified. One base away there is no much larger clone; base qualities are not given. At the junction V is shortened by 4 bases and J by 2 bases, with 38 bases in between. Including the terminal cysteine and phenylalanine, the CDR3 comprises 23 residues. Just the 69-base CDR3 DNA is kept, in frame starting at base 1. Taken from the germline V gene, the CDR1 and CDR2 loops are LGHNA and YNFKEQ. Systemically healthy Caucasian individuals from Russia, 39 in total and aged roughly 6 to 95 years, were included as donors. Each donor gave ten milliliters of peripheral blood, collected into EDTA-treated Vacutainer tubes. Ficoll-Paque density-gradient centrifugation was used to isolate PBMCs, with at least 6.5 million obtained per sample. Total RNA was extracted from PBMCs with Trizol reagent, with at least 5.5 micrograms obtained per sample. The percentages of naive CD45RAhigh/CD27high T cells were determined by flow cytometry on a PBMC aliquot from every donor.

The library relied on 5' RACE. Sequenced on an Illumina HiSeq 2500. The second PCR ran for roughly 7 to 12 cycles and used a J-beta primer mix along with a sample-barcoded 5' primer. A template-switch 5' adaptor carrying 12 random nucleotides introduced a unique molecular identifier onto each TCR beta cDNA molecule. Each sample yielded at least 2.5 million CDR3-containing paired-end reads. First-strand cDNA synthesis was performed from all RNA using the Mint cDNA synthesis kit, with priming by a TRBC-specific oligonucleotide. Following uracil-DNA glycosylase treatment, a first 18-cycle PCR with universal primers M1SS and BC2_uni_R was performed on all cDNA. Under the source paper's analysis protocol: For normalization, 1 million high-quality reads were randomly selected from each sample, with every read carrying a distinct molecular identifier. Instead of being binned into consensus sequences, reads that shared molecular identifiers were thrown out. CDR3 identification, clonotype clustering and error correction used MiTCR with a Q25 quality threshold and the strictest error-elimination algorithm. A nonparametric unseen species model with Euler transformation was used to estimate lower-bound total TCR beta diversity. TCRdb took the public reads, trimmed them with fastp at Q25, ran MiXCR for clone calling and kept in-frame beta chains. Rows merge per CDR3 protein into single entries with the most common DNA and genes. Clone size and V and J calls follow TCRdb, not the original study. A total of around 780,000 distinct CDR3 sequences appear in this sample, roughly 25% of them only once. Around 3% of the sample rests with the top ten.

This record comes from a study of blood T cells in healthy people across ages (dated by TCRdb to the mid-2010s). Context from the whole study: In model experiments, template switching captured roughly one uniquely barcoded TCR beta cDNA molecule for every two T cells. Using deep sequencing normalized with unique cDNA molecular identifiers, the study measured how TCR beta repertoire diversity changes with age. Donors were grouped into four age groups: young (average roughly 17 years), middle-aged (roughly 38), aged (around 60) and long-lived (82). For two donors (one aged 18 to 29 and one aged 80 or older), the study analyzed two additional independent replicas of 1 million unique cDNA reads from the same blood draw. What the work shows at the level of the full study, not this receptor alone: Observed TCR beta diversity correlated strongly with the percentage of naive T cells measured by flow cytometry. Because donor CMV infection status was unknown, age-related changes in expanded clonotypes were potentially confounded. The long-lived group showed more naive CD4+ T cells, fewer expanded clones and increased TCR diversity than the aged group, suggesting age selection. Since profiling was done on bulk unsorted PBMCs, naive and antigen-experienced compartments could not be conclusively compared. Observed TCR beta diversity per million T cells fell roughly linearly with age, and a significant reduction was already apparent by age around 36. Estimates of total diversity from one million sequenced T cells were regarded as lower bounds and underestimates.

The same data also went into a second study, on T cells of mothers and their children. Looking at the second paper: Nine systemically healthy Caucasian individuals served as donors, namely three mothers together with their six children. cDNA synthesis consumed the entire amount of extracted RNA, loaded at approximately 1.6 ug RNA in each 15 ul reaction. Sample barcodes and 2-4 random nucleotides were added via the M1S primer in the second PCR. More than 9 million TCR beta CDR3 reads were obtained from each mother, and 2.5 million to 3.5 million reads were obtained from each child. In both related and unrelated pairs, thymic selection shapes the output of TCR recombination in a similar way, with inherited differences having only a minor effect. Normalized repertoire overlap was always slightly but never significantly higher in related than unrelated mother-child pairs. Persistent microchimeric T cell clones were not detected, at a sensitivity of about 100 clones per million clonotypes. In the study, deep NGS was used to compare the TCR beta repertoires of mothers and children, and features distinguishing related mother-child pairs from unrelated individuals were sought. The mean age was about 38 +/- 4 years for the mothers and around 10 +/- 4 years for the children. After adapters were ligated using NEBNext reagents, the libraries underwent 100+100 nt paired-end sequencing on an Illumina HiSeq 2000. To prevent cross-contamination, the mother and child libraries were prepared a month apart and were sequenced in separate runs. Between about 500,000 and 2,100,000 distinct TCR beta clonotypes were identified per donor. Naive TCR beta clonotypes were estimated from low-frequency clonotypes matched to each donor's FACS-determined naive share, without sorting.

The chain employs TRBV4-2 and TRBJ2-5, with the D call perhaps TRBD1 or TRBD2, each one matching 6 bases. The sequenced sample consisted of blood. This TCR came from a boy between 10 and 17 years old in good health. For the CDR3, the sequence is CASSPKGGSGQLGFLRQQETQYF. In nucleotide form, the sequence is TGTGCCAGCAGCCCAAAGGGGGGCTCGGGCCAGTTGGGTTTTCTCCGTCAACAAGAGACCCAGTACTTC.